This entry concerns a single T cell receptor (beta chain). The antigen is unknown. All of the isolated RNA was reverse transcribed, so expressed TCRB transcripts were sequenced. Profiling relied on immunoSEQ multiplex PCR, and the TCRdb table lists in-frame clones only, not all of them. The repertoire holds roughly 250,000 clones, approximately 20% seen once, with 0.028% in the top ten. This specimen belongs to a study of beta chain features in type 1 diabetes. Study-wide points: A potential PCR bias toward shorter templates would be equal in patient and control samples. TCRB CDR3 length was moderately but significantly reduced in all four CD4+ subsets of Type 1 diabetes patients.

Blood was drawn once from each donor into heparinised tubes. The draws averaged roughly 120 mL. Trimming removed 1 base at V and 0 bases at J, with 17 bases between. CDR1 is SGHDN and CDR2 is FVKESK in the germline V gene. The CDR3 is 18 residues long. This clonotype was sampled from a woman aged 40 to 50 with type 1 diabetes. This chain connects TRBV14 to TRBJ2-3, with D perhaps TRBD1 (5 bases). Material for sequencing was naive CD4+ T cells from blood. The CDR3 spells CASSQGWRQGRSTDTQYF. CDR3 DNA: TGTGCCAGCAGCCAAGGTTGGCGGCAGGGAAGGAGCACAGATACGCAGTATTTT.